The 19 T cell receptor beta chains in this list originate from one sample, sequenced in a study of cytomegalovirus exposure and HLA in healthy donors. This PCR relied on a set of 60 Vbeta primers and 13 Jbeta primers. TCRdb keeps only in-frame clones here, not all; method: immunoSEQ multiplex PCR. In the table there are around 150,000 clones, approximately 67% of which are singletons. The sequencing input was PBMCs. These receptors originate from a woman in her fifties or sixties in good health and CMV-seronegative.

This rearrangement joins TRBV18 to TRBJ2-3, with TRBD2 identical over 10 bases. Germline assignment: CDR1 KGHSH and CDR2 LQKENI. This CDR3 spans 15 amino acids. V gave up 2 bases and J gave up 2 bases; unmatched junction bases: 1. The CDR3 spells CASSPTSGATDTQYF. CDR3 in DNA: TGTGCCAGCTCACCAACTAGCGGGGCCACAGATACGCAGTATTTT.

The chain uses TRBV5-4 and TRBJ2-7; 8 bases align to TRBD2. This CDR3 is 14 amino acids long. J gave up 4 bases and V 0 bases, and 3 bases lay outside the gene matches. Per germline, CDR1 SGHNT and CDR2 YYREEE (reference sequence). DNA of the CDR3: TGTGCCAGCAGCTTGGCCGGGGGGGAGTACGAGCAGTACTTC. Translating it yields CASSLAGGEYEQYF. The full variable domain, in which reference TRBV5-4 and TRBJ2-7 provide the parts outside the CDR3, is ETGVTQSPTHLIKTRGQQVTLRCSSQSGHNTVSWYQQALGQGPQFIFQYYREEENGRGNFPPRFSGLQFPNYSSELNVNALELDDSALYLCASSLAGGEYEQYFGPGTRLTVT.

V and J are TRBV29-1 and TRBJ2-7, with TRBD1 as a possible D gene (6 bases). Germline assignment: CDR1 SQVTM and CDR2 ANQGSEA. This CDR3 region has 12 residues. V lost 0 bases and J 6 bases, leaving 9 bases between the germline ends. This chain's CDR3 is CSVEDTGFEQYF. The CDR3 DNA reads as TGCAGCGTTGAAGATACAGGGTTCGAGCAGTACTTC.

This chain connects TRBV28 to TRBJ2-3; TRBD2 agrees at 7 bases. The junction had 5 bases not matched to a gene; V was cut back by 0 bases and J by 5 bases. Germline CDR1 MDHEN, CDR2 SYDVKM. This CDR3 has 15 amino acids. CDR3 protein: CASSLWGGEQDTQYF. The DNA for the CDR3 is TGTGCCAGCAGTTTATGGGGGGGGGAGCAAGATACGCAGTATTTT.

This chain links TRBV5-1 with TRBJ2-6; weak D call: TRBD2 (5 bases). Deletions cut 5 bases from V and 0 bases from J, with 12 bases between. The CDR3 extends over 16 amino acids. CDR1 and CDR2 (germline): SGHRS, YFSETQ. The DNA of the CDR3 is TGCGCCAGCAGTTACGGACTGGGCTCTGGGGCCAACGTCCTGACTTTC. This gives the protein CASSYGLGSGANVLTF.

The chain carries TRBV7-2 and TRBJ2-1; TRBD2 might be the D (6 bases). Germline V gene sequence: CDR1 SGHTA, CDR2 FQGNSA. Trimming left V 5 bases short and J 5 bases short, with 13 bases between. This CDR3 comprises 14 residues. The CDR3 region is CASSLQRADNEQFF. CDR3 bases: TGTGCCAGCAGCCTTCAGCGGGCCGACAATGAGCAGTTCTTC. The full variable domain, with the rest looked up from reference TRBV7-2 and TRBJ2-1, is GAGVSQSPSNKVTEKGKDVELRCDPISGHTALYWYRQSLGQGLEFLIYFQGNSAPDKSGLPSDRFSAERTGGSVSTLTIQRTQQEDSAVYLCASSLQRADNEQFFGPGTRLTVL.

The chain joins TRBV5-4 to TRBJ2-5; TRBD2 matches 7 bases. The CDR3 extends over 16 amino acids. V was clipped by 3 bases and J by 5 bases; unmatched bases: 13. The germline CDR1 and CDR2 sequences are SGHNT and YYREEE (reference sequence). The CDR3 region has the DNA TGTGCCAGCAGCTGGGAGGCTAGCGGTAGACGGGAGACCCAGTACTTC. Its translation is CASSWEASGRRETQYF.

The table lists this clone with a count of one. CDR3 in amino acids: CASVSSSGGQPQHF. CDR3 nucleotides: TGTGCCAGCGTAAGTTCCTCGGGGGGTCAGCCCCAGCATTTT. The genes are TRBV6-1 and TRBJ1-5; D is perhaps TRBD1 (5 bases). The ends were cut back, 8 bases at V and 6 bases at J, with 17 bases in the middle. This CDR3 spans 14 amino acids. Germline CDR1 and CDR2: MNHNS and SASEGT.

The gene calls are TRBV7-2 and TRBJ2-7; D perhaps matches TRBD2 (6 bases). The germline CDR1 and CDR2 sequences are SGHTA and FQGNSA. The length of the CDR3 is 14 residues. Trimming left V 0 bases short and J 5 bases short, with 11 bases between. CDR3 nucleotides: TGTGCCAGCAGCTTAGCGTGGAGGGGAGACGAGCAGTACTTC. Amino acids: CASSLAWRGDEQYF. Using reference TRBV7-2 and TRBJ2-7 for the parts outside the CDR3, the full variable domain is GAGVSQSPSNKVTEKGKDVELRCDPISGHTALYWYRQSLGQGLEFLIYFQGNSAPDKSGLPSDRFSAERTGGSVSTLTIQRTQQEDSAVYLCASSLAWRGDEQYFGPGTRLTVT.

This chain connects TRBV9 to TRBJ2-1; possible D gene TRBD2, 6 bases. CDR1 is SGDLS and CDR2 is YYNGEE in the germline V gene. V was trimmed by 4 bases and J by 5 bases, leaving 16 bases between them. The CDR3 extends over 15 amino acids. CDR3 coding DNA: TGTGCCAGCAGCTCCCGGGTGATAGCGGACAATGAGCAGTTCTTC. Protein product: CASSSRVIADNEQFF.

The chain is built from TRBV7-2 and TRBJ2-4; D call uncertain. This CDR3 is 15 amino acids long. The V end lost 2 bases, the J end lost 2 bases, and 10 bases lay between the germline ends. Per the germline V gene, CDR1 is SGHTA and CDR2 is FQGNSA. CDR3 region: CASSLPGVTKNIQYF. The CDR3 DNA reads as TGTGCCAGCAGCTTACCCGGAGTCACCAAAAACATTCAGTACTTC.

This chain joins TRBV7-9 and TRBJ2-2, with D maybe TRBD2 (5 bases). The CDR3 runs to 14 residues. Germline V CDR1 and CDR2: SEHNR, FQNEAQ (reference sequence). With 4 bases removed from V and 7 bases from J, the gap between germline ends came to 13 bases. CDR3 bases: TGTGCCAGCAGCTCGCAGGCTGGAGGCGGGGAGCTGTTTTTT. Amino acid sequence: CASSSQAGGGELFF. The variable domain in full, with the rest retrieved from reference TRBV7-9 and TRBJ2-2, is DTGVSQNPRHKITKRGQNVTFRCDPISEHNRLYWYRQTLGQGPEFLTYFQNEAQLEKSRLLSDRFSAERPKGSFSTLEIQRTEQGDSAMYLCASSSQAGGGELFFGEGSRLTVL.

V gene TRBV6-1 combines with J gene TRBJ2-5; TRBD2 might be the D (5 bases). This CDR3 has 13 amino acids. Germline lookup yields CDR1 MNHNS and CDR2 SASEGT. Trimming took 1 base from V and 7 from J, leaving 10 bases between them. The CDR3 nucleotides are TGTGCCAGCAGTGAAGTGGAGGTCGCGACCCAGTACTTC. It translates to CASSEVEVATQYF.

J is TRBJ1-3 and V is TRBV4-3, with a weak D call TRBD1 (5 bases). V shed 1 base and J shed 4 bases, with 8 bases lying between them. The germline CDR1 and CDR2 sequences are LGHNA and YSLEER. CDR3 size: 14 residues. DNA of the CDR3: TGCGCCAGCAGCCAAGCAGGGTCGGGAAACACCATATATTTT. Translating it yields CASSQAGSGNTIYF.

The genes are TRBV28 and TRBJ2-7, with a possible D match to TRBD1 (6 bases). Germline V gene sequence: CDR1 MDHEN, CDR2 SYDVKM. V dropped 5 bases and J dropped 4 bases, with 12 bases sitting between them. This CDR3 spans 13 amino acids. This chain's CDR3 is CASSPQGTYEQYF. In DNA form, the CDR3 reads TGTGCCAGCAGTCCACAGGGTACGTACGAGCAGTACTTC. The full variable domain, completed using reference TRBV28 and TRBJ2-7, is DVKVTQSSRYLVKRTGEKVFLECVQDMDHENMFWYRQDPGLGLRLIYFSYDVKMKEKGDIPEGYSVSREKKERFSLILESASTNQTSMYLCASSPQGTYEQYFGPGTRLTVT.

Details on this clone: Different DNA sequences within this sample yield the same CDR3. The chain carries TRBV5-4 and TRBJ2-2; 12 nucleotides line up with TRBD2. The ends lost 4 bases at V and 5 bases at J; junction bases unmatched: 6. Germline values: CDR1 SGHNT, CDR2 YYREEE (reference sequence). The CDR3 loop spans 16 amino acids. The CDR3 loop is CASSLGLAGPTGELFF. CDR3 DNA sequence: TGTGCCAGCAGCCTAGGACTAGCGGGACCTACCGGGGAGCTGTTTTTT.

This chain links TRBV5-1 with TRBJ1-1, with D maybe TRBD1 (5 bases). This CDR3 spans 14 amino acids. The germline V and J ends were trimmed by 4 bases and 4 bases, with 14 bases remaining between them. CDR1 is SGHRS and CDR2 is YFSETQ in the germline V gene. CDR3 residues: CASSESGVATEAFF. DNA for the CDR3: TGCGCCAGCAGCGAGTCGGGGGTGGCCACTGAAGCTTTCTTT.

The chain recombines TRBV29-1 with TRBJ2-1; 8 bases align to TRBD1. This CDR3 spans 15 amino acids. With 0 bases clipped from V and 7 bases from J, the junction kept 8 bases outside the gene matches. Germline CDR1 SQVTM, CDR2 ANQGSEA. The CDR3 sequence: CSVEDYRGLINEQFF. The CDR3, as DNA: TGCAGCGTTGAAGATTACAGGGGGTTGATAAATGAGCAGTTCTTC.

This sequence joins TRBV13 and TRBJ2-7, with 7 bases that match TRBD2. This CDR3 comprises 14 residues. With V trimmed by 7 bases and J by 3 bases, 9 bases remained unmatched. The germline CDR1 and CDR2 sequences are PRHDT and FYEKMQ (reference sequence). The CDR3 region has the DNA TGTGCCAGCACGGTTGGCGGGAGAGGCTACGAGCAGTACTTC. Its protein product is CASTVGGRGYEQYF.